This entry lists 32 T cell receptor beta chains sequenced from one sample in a study of resident and recirculating memory T cells in vitiligo. Profiling relied on immunoSEQ multiplex PCR, and the TCRdb table lists in-frame clones only, not all of them. The sample has 39,000 or so clones; 92% are singletons. Sequencing was performed on blood. Every receptor here comes from a male donor with vitiligo.

V is TRBV6-1 and J is TRBJ1-1; TRBD1 matches 8 bases. Germline assignment: CDR1 MNHNS and CDR2 SASEGT. The CDR3 extends over 15 amino acids. With 3 bases clipped from V and 1 base from J, the junction kept 4 bases outside the gene matches. The CDR3 reads CASSDPGGQNTEAFF. For the CDR3, the DNA is TGTGCCAGCAGTGACCCAGGGGGCCAGAACACTGAAGCTTTCTTT.

The V and J genes are TRBV19 and TRBJ2-2, with D hard to call. The germline V gene encodes CDR1 LNHDA and CDR2 SQIVND (reference sequence). V lost 7 bases to trimming and J lost 2 bases, with 14 bases between them. CDR3 length: 15 residues. Here the CDR3 DNA reads TGTGCCAGTAATATCCGCGGAGCTAACACCGGGGAGCTGTTTTTT. It is translated as CASNIRGANTGELFF.

This clone was detected only once. The chain combines TRBV9 with TRBJ2-3; 8 positions match TRBD2. The CDR3 totals 16 residues. CDR1 is SGDLS, CDR2 YYNGEE, per germline. The junction had 5 bases not matched to a gene; V was cut back by 0 bases and J by 2 bases. DNA of the CDR3: TGTGCCAGCAGCGTAGAGGCGGGGGGCCACACAGATACGCAGTATTTT. It encodes CASSVEAGGHTDTQYF.

This chain joins TRBV18 and TRBJ2-5; 8 nucleotides agree with TRBD2. The CDR3 length is 14 residues. CDR1 is KGHSH, CDR2 LQKENI, per germline. V lost 7 bases to trimming and J lost 3 bases; unmatched junction nucleotides: 7. The CDR3 is CASWGLGGEETQYF. DNA for the CDR3: TGTGCCAGCTGGGGACTAGGGGGAGAAGAGACCCAGTACTTC.

The chain combines TRBV27 with TRBJ2-4, with D possibly being TRBD2 (5 bases). The CDR3 runs 15 residues. Germline V lookup: CDR1 MNHEY, CDR2 SMNVEV (reference sequence). V lost 1 base and J 0 bases, leaving 7 bases between the germline ends. The chain's CDR3 is CASSLWGVAKNIQYF. In DNA, the CDR3 is TGTGCCAGCAGTTTATGGGGAGTAGCCAAAAACATTCAGTACTTC.

This chain uses TRBV6-1 with TRBJ2-1, with D perhaps TRBD2 (6 bases). Per germline, CDR1 MNHNS and CDR2 SASEGT. The CDR3 consists of 12 residues. Trimming pared 2 bases from V and 8 bases from J, leaving 7 bases between. CDR3 amino acids: CASSETGDEQFF. DNA of the CDR3: TGTGCCAGCAGTGAAACGGGGGATGAGCAGTTCTTC.

V usage is TRBV12-5 and J usage is TRBJ1-6; the D gene is possibly TRBD1 (6 bases). The CDR3 sequence is 13 residues long. Germline V gene data show CDR1 as LGHNT and CDR2 as FRNRAP. Trimming removed 2 bases at V and 7 bases at J, with 6 bases between. The CDR3 loop reads CASGLTGNSPLHF. DNA of the CDR3: TGTGCTAGTGGTTTGACAGGGAATTCACCCCTCCACTTT.

This chain links TRBV11-2 with TRBJ1-5, with D perhaps matching TRBD1 (5 bases). The V and J ends lost 8 bases and 6 bases respectively, with 11 bases between them. Germline CDR1 reads SGHAT; CDR2 reads FQNNGV. CDR3 size: 12 residues. The CDR3: CASGDQGQPQHF. DNA for the CDR3: TGTGCCAGCGGGGATCAGGGTCAGCCCCAGCATTTT.

This chain connects TRBV5-6 to TRBJ1-2; D perhaps matches TRBD1 (6 bases). Trimming took 0 bases from V and 5 from J, leaving 14 bases between them. Germline CDR1 and CDR2: SGHDT and YYEEEE. The CDR3 spans 15 residues. In DNA, the CDR3 is TGTGCCAGCAGCTTGGCCGAAGCAGGGGTTTATGGCTACACCTTC. Residues: CASSLAEAGVYGYTF.

V gene TRBV11-1 combines with J gene TRBJ1-1; D remains ambiguous. The CDR3 is 13 residues long. Germline-derived CDR1 and CDR2 are SGHAT and FQDESV (reference sequence). V was pared by 8 bases and J by 0 bases, with 10 bases between. This CDR3 is CASRREVNTEAFF. The CDR3 coding sequence is TGTGCCAGCCGACGTGAGGTGAACACTGAAGCTTTCTTT.

V gene TRBV4-2 combines with J gene TRBJ2-2, with D possibly TRBD2 on 5 matching bases. The CDR3 spans 18 residues. V was shortened by 1 base and J by 5 bases, with 20 bases between the two germline ends. Germline CDR1 and CDR2: LGHNA and YNFKEQ. CDR3 sequence reads: CASSQVPASTGWTGELFF. CDR3 sequence (DNA): TGTGCCAGCAGCCAAGTGCCAGCATCTACGGGGTGGACCGGGGAGCTGTTTTTT.

The V and J genes are TRBV7-3 and TRBJ2-5; 7 bases match TRBD1. Germline V gives CDR1 SGHTA, CDR2 FQGTGA. CDR3 length equals 15 residues. V shed 2 bases and J 3 bases; nucleotides not matched to a gene: 6. The CDR3 protein is CASSLRGGREETQYF. CDR3 DNA: TGTGCCAGCAGCTTACGAGGGGGCAGGGAAGAGACCCAGTACTTC. Full variable domain (missing parts from reference TRBV7-3 and TRBJ2-5): GAGVSQTPSNKVTEKGKYVELRCDPISGHTALYWYRQSLGQGPEFLIYFQGTGAADDSGLPNDRFFAVRPEGSVSTLKIQRTERGDSAVYLCASSLRGGREETQYFGPGTRLLVL.

The rearrangement joins TRBV2 to TRBJ2-3, with D unresolved. The CDR3 spans 14 residues. Between the trimmed V and J ends, which lost 7 bases and 1 base, there was a span of 12 bases. Looked up from germline, CDR1 is SNHLY and CDR2 is FYNNEI. CDR3 DNA sequence: TGTGCCAGCATAAGTTTGTCGGGCACAGATACGCAGTATTTT. Its protein is CASISLSGTDTQYF.

The chain couples TRBV10-3 to TRBJ2-5; 10 positions match TRBD2. The germline V gene has CDR1 ENHRY and CDR2 SYGVKD. The CDR3 spans 15 residues. After removal of 8 bases from V and 1 base from J, the junction contained 7 bases not matched to a gene. CDR3 nucleotide sequence: TGTGCCATCGGGTCTAGCGGGGGCGTCCAAGAGACCCAGTACTTC. It yields the protein CAIGSSGGVQETQYF.

The chain links TRBV2 to TRBJ1-4, with a weak D call TRBD1 (5 bases). This CDR3 contains 11 residues. Trimming pared 6 bases from V and 7 bases from J, leaving 6 bases between. The germline V gene has CDR1 SNHLY and CDR2 FYNNEI. CDR3 amino acids: CASRGGEKLFF. The CDR3 bases are TGTGCCAGCAGGGGGGGTGAAAAACTGTTTTTT.

The J gene is TRBJ2-1, the V gene TRBV6-1; the match to TRBD1 covers 11 bases. Trimming removed 5 bases from V and 10 bases from J; junction bases left unmatched: 7. The CDR3 spans 14 residues. Germline CDR1 reads MNHNS; CDR2 reads SASEGT. CDR3 sequence reads: CASSLGTGGLEQFF. DNA for the CDR3: TGTGCCAGCAGTTTGGGGACAGGGGGTTTAGAGCAGTTCTTC.

The V call is TRBV6-1, the J call TRBJ1-2; 9 positions match TRBD1. The CDR3 loop spans 12 amino acids. The germline CDR1 and CDR2 sequences are MNHNS and SASEGT. CDR3: CATRGQGEGYTF. The CDR3 nucleotides are TGTGCTACCAGGGGACAGGGCGAAGGCTACACCTTC.

The chain recombines TRBV15 with TRBJ1-2, with 8 bases aligning to TRBD1. V was pared by 5 bases and J by 5 bases, with 7 bases of the junction left unmatched. CDR1 is LNHNV, CDR2 YYDKDF, per germline (reference sequence). The CDR3 consists of 14 residues. CDR3 nucleotides: TGTGCCACCAGCGGGACAGGCGATACTTATGGCTACACCTTC. Its protein is CATSGTGDTYGYTF. Filled out from reference TRBV15 and TRBJ1-2, the complete variable domain reads DAMVIQNPRYQVTQFGKPVTLSCSQTLNHNVMYWYQQKSSQAPKLLFHYYDKDFNNEADTPDNFQSRRPNTSFCFLDIRSPGLGDTAMYLCATSGTGDTYGYTFGSGTRLTVV.

This clone was found a few times. This chain joins TRBV7-9 and TRBJ2-7; D gene ambiguous. The V gene's germline CDR1 is SEHNR and CDR2 FQNEAQ (reference sequence). V lost 6 bases to trimming and J lost 2 bases, with 11 bases between them. This CDR3 is built from 13 residues. CDR3 nucleotide sequence: TGTGCCAGCAGTCCTCCCTCAGCCTACGAGCAGTACTTC. Translated: CASSPPSAYEQYF. Supplemented by reference TRBV7-9 and TRBJ2-7, the full variable domain reads DTGVSQNPRHKITKRGQNVTFRCDPISEHNRLYWYRQTLGQGPEFLTYFQNEAQLEKSRLLSDRFSAERPKGSFSTLEIQRTEQGDSAMYLCASSPPSAYEQYFGPGTRLTVT.

The V call is TRBV10-2, the J call TRBJ2-5; 9 bases are shared with TRBD2. The junction had 6 bases not matched to a gene; V was cut back by 5 bases and J by 5 bases. Germline V gene sequence: CDR1 WSHSY, CDR2 SAAADI. CDR3 length equals 14 residues. The DNA of the CDR3 is TGCGCCAGCAGTTGGAGCGGGGGGCGGGAGACCCAGTACTTC. Translated: CASSWSGGRETQYF.

The V and J genes are TRBV2 and TRBJ2-5, with 9 bases lining up with TRBD2. The V segment lost 6 bases and the J segment 4 bases; nucleotides outside the gene matches: 12. Germline CDR1 SNHLY, CDR2 FYNNEI. CDR3 length: 16 amino acids. CDR3 DNA: TGTGCCAGCAGCCCTGCGGGGGGGCGTGATGTAGAGACCCAGTACTTC. This gives the protein CASSPAGGRDVETQYF.

The chain combines TRBV6-5 with TRBJ1-2; 7 bases are a match to TRBD1. Trimming at V came to 5 bases and at J to 13 bases, leaving 13 bases not matched to a gene. The CDR3 contains 13 residues. Germline V gene lookup returns CDR1 MNHEY and CDR2 SVGAGI. The CDR3 sequence is CASSPGTAPTTTF. As DNA, the CDR3 is TGTGCCAGCAGTCCCGGGACAGCCCCCACGACCACCTTC.

This clone was observed once. The rearrangement uses TRBV11-1 and TRBJ2-7, with D possibly being TRBD1 (5 bases). The CDR3 extends over 14 amino acids. Germline CDR1 and CDR2: SGHAT and FQDESV (reference sequence). Trimming pared 5 bases from V and 2 bases from J, leaving 13 bases between. The CDR3 protein is CASSGHQGPYEQYF. CDR3 nucleotide sequence: TGTGCCAGCAGCGGACACCAAGGACCCTACGAGCAGTACTTC.

The V call is TRBV10-1, the J call TRBJ2-3; maybe TRBD1 (6 bases). V was shortened by 0 bases and J by 3 bases, with 13 bases between the two germline ends. The CDR3 has 16 amino acids. Germline loops: CDR1 WNHNN, CDR2 SYGVQD (reference sequence). CDR3 protein: CASSESTRGKTDTQYF. The CDR3 bases are TGCGCCAGCAGTGAGTCGACCAGGGGTAAAACAGATACGCAGTATTTT.

This chain connects TRBV7-6 to TRBJ2-7; 7 nucleotides align to TRBD1. V trimming: 5 bases; J trimming: 3 bases; junction bases outside the gene matches: 7. CDR3 size: 14 residues. Germline CDR1 is SGHVS and CDR2 is FNYEAQ. CDR3 DNA: TGTGCCAGCAGCCGATCCCAGGGGGACTACGAGCAGTACTTC. Encoded protein: CASSRSQGDYEQYF.

The chain combines TRBV7-3 with TRBJ2-2; 7 nucleotides align to TRBD1. Trimming cost V 6 bases and J 1 base; bases outside gene matches: 2. Looked up from germline, CDR1 is SGHTA and CDR2 is FQGTGA. The CDR3 spans 14 residues. CDR3 amino acids: CASRRTGNTGELFF. The CDR3 bases are TGTGCCAGCAGGAGGACAGGGAACACCGGGGAGCTGTTTTTT.

The genes are TRBV7-3 and TRBJ2-7; D remains unclear. This CDR3 comprises 13 residues. V lost 4 bases to trimming and J lost 6 bases, with 13 bases between them. Germline V gives CDR1 SGHTA, CDR2 FQGTGA. CDR3 in DNA: TGTGCCAGCAGCTCTACTCCGGGTAGCGAGCAGTACTTC. This codes for CASSSTPGSEQYF.

The V call is TRBV27, the J call TRBJ2-7, with TRBD2 matching over 7 bases. Germline V gives CDR1 MNHEY, CDR2 SMNVEV (reference sequence). The CDR3 runs to 14 residues. V was clipped by 2 bases and J by 3 bases; unmatched bases: 4. As DNA, the CDR3 is TGTGCCAGCAGTTTAAGGGAGGGCGGCTACGAGCAGTACTTC. Encoded protein: CASSLREGGYEQYF.

The chain employs TRBV6-4 and TRBJ2-3; TRBD2 agrees at 9 bases. Germline V CDR1 and CDR2: MRHNA, SNTAGT. V lost 3 bases, J lost 4 bases, and 11 bases stayed unmatched. The CDR3 runs to 17 residues. CDR3 DNA sequence: TGTGCCAGCAGTGAGTTCGGCGGGGGGGCCTCGGCAGATACGCAGTATTTT. It specifies CASSEFGGGASADTQYF.

V and J are TRBV4-3 and TRBJ2-1; 7 nucleotides agree with TRBD2. The V and J ends lost 0 bases and 7 bases, in that order; junction bases with no gene match: 9. Germline V gene data show CDR1 as LGHNA and CDR2 as YSLEER. This CDR3 comprises 16 residues. The CDR3 loop reads CASSQELGGGWNEQFF. CDR3 nucleotides: TGCGCCAGCAGCCAAGAACTGGGGGGGGGTTGGAATGAGCAGTTCTTC.

V is TRBV7-2 and J is TRBJ2-7, with D perhaps matching TRBD1 (6 bases). The CDR3 spans 14 residues. V was trimmed by 5 bases and J by 1 base, leaving 12 bases between them. Germline V gene data show CDR1 as SGHTA and CDR2 as FQGNSA. CDR3 sequence reads: CASSRDTQSYEQYF. The CDR3 DNA sequence: TGTGCCAGCAGCCGGGACACCCAATCCTACGAGCAGTACTTC.

The J gene is TRBJ2-1, the V gene TRBV27; no reliable D call. V lost 8 bases and J lost 2, with 10 bases in between. The CDR3 is 13 amino acids. Germline V gives CDR1 MNHEY, CDR2 SMNVEV (reference sequence). The CDR3: CASSWATYNEQFF. The CDR3 nucleotides are TGTGCCAGCTCTTGGGCGACCTACAATGAGCAGTTCTTC.